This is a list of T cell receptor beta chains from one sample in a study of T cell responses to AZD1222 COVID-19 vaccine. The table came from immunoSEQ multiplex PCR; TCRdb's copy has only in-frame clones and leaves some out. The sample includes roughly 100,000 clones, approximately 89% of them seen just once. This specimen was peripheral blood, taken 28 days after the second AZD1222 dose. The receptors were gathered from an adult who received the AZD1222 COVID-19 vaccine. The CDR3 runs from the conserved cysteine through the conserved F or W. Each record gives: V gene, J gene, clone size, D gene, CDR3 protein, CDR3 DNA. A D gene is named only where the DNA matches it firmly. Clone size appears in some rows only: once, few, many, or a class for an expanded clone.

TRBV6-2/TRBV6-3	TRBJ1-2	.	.	CASSRQGIYGYTF	TGTGCCAGCAGTCGTCAGGGTATCTATGGCTACACCTTC
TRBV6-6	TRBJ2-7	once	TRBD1	CASSQPGQGASYEQYF	TGTGCCAGCAGTCAGCCGGGACAGGGGGCGTCCTACGAGCAGTACTTC
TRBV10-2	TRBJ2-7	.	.	CASSEGGYEQYF	TGCGCCAGCAGTGAGGGGGGATACGAGCAGTACTTC
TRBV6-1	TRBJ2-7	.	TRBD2	CASSEQSGRGEQYF	TGTGCCAGCAGTGAACAGAGCGGGAGGGGTGAGCAGTACTTC
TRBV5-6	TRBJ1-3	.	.	CASSLAIFSGNTIYF	TGTGCCAGCAGCTTGGCCATCTTCTCTGGAAACACCATATATTTT
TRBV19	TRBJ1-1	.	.	CASSIKGQMNTEAFF	TGTGCCAGTAGTATAAAGGGCCAGATGAACACTGAAGCTTTCTTT
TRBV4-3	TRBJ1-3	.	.	CASSQQWGLLSGNTIYF	TGCGCCAGCAGCCAACAATGGGGGTTGCTCTCTGGAAACACCATATATTTT
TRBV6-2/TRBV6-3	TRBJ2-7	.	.	CASSTILRNSYEQYF	TGTGCCAGCAGTACTATTCTCAGAAACTCCTACGAGCAGTACTTC
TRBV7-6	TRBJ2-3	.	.	CASRRGGTDTQYF	TGTGCCAGCAGGAGAGGGGGCACAGATACGCAGTATTTT
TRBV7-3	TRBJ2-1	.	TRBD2	CASSPNELAGGWKFF	TGTGCCAGCAGCCCGAACGAGTTAGCGGGAGGGTGGAAGTTCTTC
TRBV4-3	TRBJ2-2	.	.	CASSQDNQGVPRAGELFF	TGCGCCAGCAGCCAAGATAATCAGGGTGTCCCCAGGGCCGGGGAGCTGTTTTTT
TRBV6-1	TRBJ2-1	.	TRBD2	CASSEGGKTSGMYNEQFF	TGTGCCAGCAGTGAAGGAGGCAAGACTAGCGGCATGTACAATGAGCAGTTCTTC
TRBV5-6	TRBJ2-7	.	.	CASSLGAQGGKSYEQYF	TGTGCCAGCAGCTTGGGGGCCCAGGGGGGAAAGTCCTACGAGCAGTACTTC
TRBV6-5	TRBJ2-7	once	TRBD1	CASSYQGQASYEQYF	TGTGCCAGCAGTTACCAAGGACAGGCCTCCTACGAGCAGTACTTC
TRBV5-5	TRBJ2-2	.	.	CASSLGGNTGELFF	TGTGCCAGCAGCTTGGGGGGAAACACCGGGGAGCTGTTTTTT
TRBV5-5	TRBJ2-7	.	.	CASRLAMGSSSYEQYF	TGTGCCAGCAGACTGGCAATGGGGTCTAGCTCCTACGAGCAGTACTTC
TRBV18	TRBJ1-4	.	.	CASSPANRAGEKLFF	TGTGCCAGCTCACCAGCCAACAGGGCGGGTGAAAAACTGTTTTTT
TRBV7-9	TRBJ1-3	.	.	CASSPYLDSDGNTIYF	TGTGCCAGCAGCCCCTACCTGGATTCGGACGGAAACACCATATATTTT
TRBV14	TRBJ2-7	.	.	CASAGYGGVYEQYF	TGTGCCAGCGCTGGCTATGGGGGAGTTTACGAGCAGTACTTC
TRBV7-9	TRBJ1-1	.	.	CASSRAPEAFF	TGTGCCAGCAGCCGGGCGCCTGAAGCTTTCTTT
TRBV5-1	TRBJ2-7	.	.	CASSLASVSSYEQYF	TGCGCCAGCAGCTTGGCCAGCGTAAGCTCCTACGAGCAGTACTTC
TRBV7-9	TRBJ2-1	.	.	CASSSTGPLLWDHNEQFF	TGTGCCAGCAGCTCGACAGGTCCCCTTCTATGGGACCACAATGAGCAGTTCTTC
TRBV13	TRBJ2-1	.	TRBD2	CASSYLLAGVSNEQFF	TGTGCCAGCAGCTATCTACTAGCGGGAGTTTCTAATGAGCAGTTCTTC
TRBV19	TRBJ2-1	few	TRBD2	CASSIRYREGDEQFF	TGTGCCAGTAGTATCAGGTATCGGGAGGGGGATGAGCAGTTCTTC
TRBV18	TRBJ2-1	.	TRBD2	CASSPGTSGINEQFF	TGTGCCAGCTCACCAGGGACTAGCGGGATCAATGAGCAGTTCTTC
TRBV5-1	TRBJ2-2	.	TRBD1	CASRSGTGYTGELFF	TGCGCCAGCAGATCCGGGACAGGTTACACCGGGGAGCTGTTTTTT
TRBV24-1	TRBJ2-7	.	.	CATSRAGSSYEQYF	TGTGCCACCAGCAGGGCAGGTAGCTCCTACGAGCAGTACTTC
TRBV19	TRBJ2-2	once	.	CASKTLRAKDTGELFF	TGTGCCAGTAAGACCCTTAGGGCTAAGGACACCGGGGAGCTGTTTTTT
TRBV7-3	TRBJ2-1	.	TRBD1	CASRTDRVNEQFF	TGTGCCAGCAGAACCGACAGGGTCAATGAGCAGTTCTTC
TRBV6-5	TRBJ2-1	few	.	CASSTPGNEQFF	TGTGCCAGCAGTACCCCAGGAAATGAGCAGTTCTTC